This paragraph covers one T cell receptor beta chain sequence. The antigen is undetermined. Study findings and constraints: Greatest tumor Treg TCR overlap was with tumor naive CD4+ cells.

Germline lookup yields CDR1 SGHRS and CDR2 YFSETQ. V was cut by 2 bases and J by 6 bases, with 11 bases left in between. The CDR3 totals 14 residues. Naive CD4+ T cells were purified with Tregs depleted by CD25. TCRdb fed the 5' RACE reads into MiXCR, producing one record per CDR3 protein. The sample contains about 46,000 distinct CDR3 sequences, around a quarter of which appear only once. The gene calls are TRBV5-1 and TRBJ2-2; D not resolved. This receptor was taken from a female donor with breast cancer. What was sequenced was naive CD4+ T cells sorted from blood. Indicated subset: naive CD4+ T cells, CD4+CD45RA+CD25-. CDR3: CASSFSFMAGELFF. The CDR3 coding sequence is TGCGCCAGCAGCTTCTCGTTTATGGCCGGGGAGCTGTTTTTT.